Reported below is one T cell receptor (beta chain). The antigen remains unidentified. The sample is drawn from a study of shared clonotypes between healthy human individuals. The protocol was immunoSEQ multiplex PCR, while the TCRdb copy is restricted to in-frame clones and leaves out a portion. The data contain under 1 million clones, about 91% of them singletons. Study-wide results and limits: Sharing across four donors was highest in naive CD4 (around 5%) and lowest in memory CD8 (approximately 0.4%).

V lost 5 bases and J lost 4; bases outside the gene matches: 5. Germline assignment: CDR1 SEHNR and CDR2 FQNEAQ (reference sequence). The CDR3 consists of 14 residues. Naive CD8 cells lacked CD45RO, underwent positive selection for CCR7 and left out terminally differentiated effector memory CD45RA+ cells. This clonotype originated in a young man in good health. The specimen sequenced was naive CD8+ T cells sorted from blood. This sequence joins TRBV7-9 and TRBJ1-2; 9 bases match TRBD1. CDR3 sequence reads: CASSRPGQGYGYTF. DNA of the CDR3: TGTGCCAGCAGCCGACCGGGACAGGGCTATGGCTACACCTTC.